This T cell receptor (beta chain) stems from a study of blood T cell repertoires in COVID-19. Study overall: The United States, Italy and Spain provided the acute and convalescent COVID-19 samples. The analysed material was cDNA or gDNA that came from T cells, B-cell-depleted T cells, or PBMCs.

This CDR3 spans 13 amino acids. Trimming cost V 2 bases and J 6 bases, with 10 bases left between them. Germline V lookup: CDR1 SGHTA, CDR2 FQGTGA. Under the authors' procedure: By means of reference gene primer amplification, nucleated cell counts were estimated. Repertoires were generated with immunoSEQ multiplex PCR, while TCRdb's copy carries only in-frame clones and drops some. That table gives V, J and clone size, and the DNA gave D and trimming. The data contain some 240,000 clones, approximately 80% of them singletons. Sequences were obtained from peripheral blood. The rearrangement links TRBV7-3 to TRBJ1-2; D is unresolved. The sequence derives from a human donor in a cohort sampled during active COVID-19. The CDR3 bases are TGTGCCAGCAGCTTATCTGGAGGAGATGGCTACACCTTC. Its protein is CASSLSGGDGYTF.